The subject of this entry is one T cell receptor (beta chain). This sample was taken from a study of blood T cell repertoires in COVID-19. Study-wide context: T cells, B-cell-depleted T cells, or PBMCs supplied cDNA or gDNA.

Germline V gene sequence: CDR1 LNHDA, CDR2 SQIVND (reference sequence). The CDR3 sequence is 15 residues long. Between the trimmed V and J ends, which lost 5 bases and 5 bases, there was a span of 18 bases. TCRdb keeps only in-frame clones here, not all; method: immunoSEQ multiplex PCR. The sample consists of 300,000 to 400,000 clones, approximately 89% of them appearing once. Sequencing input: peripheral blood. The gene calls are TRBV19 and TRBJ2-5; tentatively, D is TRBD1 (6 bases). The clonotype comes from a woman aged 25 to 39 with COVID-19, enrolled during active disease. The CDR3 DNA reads TGTGCCAGTAGTCCCGGACAGCTAACGTTTGAGACCCAGTACTTC. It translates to CASSPGQLTFETQYF. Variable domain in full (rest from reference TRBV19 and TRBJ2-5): DGGITQSPKYLFRKEGQNVTLSCEQNLNHDAMYWYRQDPGQGLRLIYYSQIVNDFQKGDIAEGYSVSREKKESFPLTVTSAQKNPTAFYLCASSPGQLTFETQYFGPGTRLLVL.